These 14 T cell receptor beta chains were sequenced from one sample in a study of T cell responses to AZD1222 COVID-19 vaccine. Sequencing used immunoSEQ multiplex PCR; TCRdb keeps in-frame clones, though not all of them. The sample yields about 200,000 clones, around nine tenths seen once. Sequencing used peripheral blood, obtained 28 days after the second dose of the MenACWY control vaccine. Receptors originate from an adult who received the MenACWY meningococcal vaccine as a control.

CDR3 sequence reads: CASSLYRSLSINNEQFF. CDR3 in DNA: TGTGCCAGCAGTTTATACAGGTCCCTCTCCATTAACAATGAGCAGTTCTTC. V gene TRBV27 combines with J gene TRBJ2-1, with D perhaps TRBD1 (5 bases). Germline V gives CDR1 MNHEY, CDR2 SMNVEV (reference sequence). The CDR3 contains 17 residues. V was cut by 1 base and J by 5 bases, with 18 bases left in between.

V and J are TRBV12-3 or TRBV12-4 and TRBJ1-4; TRBD1 might be the D (5 bases). V was trimmed by 6 bases and J by 3 bases, leaving 5 bases between them. The CDR3 extends over 12 amino acids. CDR3 DNA sequence: TGTGCCAGCAGACAGGCTAATGAAAAACTGTTTTTT. It translates to CASRQANEKLFF.

The chain has TRBV6-5 and TRBJ2-1, with D maybe TRBD2 (5 bases). Germline V lookup: CDR1 MNHEY, CDR2 SVGAGI. V was shortened by 0 bases and J by 0 bases, with 9 bases between the two germline ends. CDR3 length equals 16 residues. CDR3 sequence: CASSYSAASSYNEQFF. The CDR3 bases are TGTGCCAGCAGTTACTCAGCGGCAAGCTCCTACAATGAGCAGTTCTTC.

V is TRBV3-1 (or the pseudogene TRBV3-2) and J is TRBJ2-3, with 10 nucleotides matching TRBD2. V lost 5 bases to trimming and J lost 1 base; unmatched junction nucleotides: 6. From germline, CDR1 is LGHDT and CDR2 YNNKEL (reference sequence). The CDR3 has 16 residues. DNA of the CDR3: TGTGCCAGCAGCTCTCGACTAGCGGGTCGCACAGATACGCAGTATTTT. This encodes CASSSRLAGRTDTQYF.

This chain links TRBV5-1 with TRBJ1-3, with TRBD1 matching over 10 bases. The junction had 9 bases not matched to a gene; V was cut back by 1 base and J by 5 bases. There are 17 residues in the CDR3. Germline CDR1 SGHRS, CDR2 YFSETQ. The DNA of the CDR3 is TGCGCCAGCAGCTTGATATTACCGGGACAGGGGAGAAACACCATATATTTT. Residues: CASSLILPGQGRNTIYF.

The rearrangement links TRBV29-1 to TRBJ2-1; D perhaps matches TRBD2 (5 bases). V was trimmed by 3 bases and J by 9 bases, leaving 15 bases between them. The germline gives CDR1 SQVTM, CDR2 ANQGSEA. The length of the CDR3 is 13 residues. The CDR3 DNA follows: TGCAGCGTTGAGTTCAGGACTTTAGGTGAGCAGTTCTTC. It translates to CSVEFRTLGEQFF.

The gene calls are TRBV6-5 and TRBJ1-6; unclear D gene. Trimming shortened V by 6 bases and J by 6 bases, and 15 bases separated the two germline ends. The CDR3 has 15 residues. The germline V gene has CDR1 MNHEY and CDR2 SVGAGI. CDR3 coding DNA: TGTGCCAGCAGCAATCAACCGGGCCGTAATTCACCCCTCCACTTT. It yields the protein CASSNQPGRNSPLHF.

This rearrangement joins TRBV14 to TRBJ1-1; the D gene is possibly TRBD1 (5 bases). The CDR3 contains 12 residues. Between the trimmed V and J ends, which lost 7 bases and 5 bases, there was a span of 11 bases. The germline CDR1 and CDR2 sequences are SGHDN and FVKESK. The CDR3 sequence: CASTVGGTEAFF. In DNA form, the CDR3 reads TGTGCCAGCACGGTTGGGGGGACTGAAGCTTTCTTT.

The CDR3 DNA reads TGTGCCAGTAGTAAAGCGGGAGGGCCGTCTGACATTCAGTACTTC. It encodes CASSKAGGPSDIQYF. The gene calls are TRBV19 and TRBJ2-4; 10 nucleotides line up with TRBD2. CDR1 and CDR2 (germline): LNHDA, SQIVND (reference sequence). The CDR3 loop spans 15 amino acids. The ends lost 4 bases at V and 8 bases at J; junction bases unmatched: 8. Supplemented by reference TRBV19 and TRBJ2-4, the full variable domain reads DGGITQSPKYLFRKEGQNVTLSCEQNLNHDAMYWYRQDPGQGLRLIYYSQIVNDFQKGDIAEGYSVSREKKESFPLTVTSAQKNPTAFYLCASSKAGGPSDIQYFGAGTRLSVL.

The count of this clone is one. The gene calls are TRBV10-3 and TRBJ2-7, with unresolved D. Looked up from germline, CDR1 is ENHRY and CDR2 is SYGVKD. V was pared by 6 bases and J by 0 bases, with 6 bases between. The CDR3 runs 12 residues. In DNA form, the CDR3 reads TGTGCCATCAGGACAAACTCCTACGAGCAGTACTTC. Translating gives CAIRTNSYEQYF.

The rearrangement joins TRBV27 to TRBJ1-1; D is possibly TRBD1 (6 bases). The CDR3 sequence is 15 residues long. Per germline, CDR1 MNHEY and CDR2 SMNVEV (reference sequence). Deletions cut 6 bases from V and 5 bases from J, with 19 bases between. CDR3 nucleotide sequence: TGTGCCAGCAGGCCCACAACAGGGAGAGCTACTGAAGCTTTCTTT. It encodes CASRPTTGRATEAFF.

The V and J genes are TRBV19 and TRBJ1-1, with D possibly being TRBD1 (5 bases). Per germline, CDR1 LNHDA and CDR2 SQIVND (reference sequence). The V end was cut by 6 bases, the J end by 0 bases, with 11 bases between. This CDR3 region has 14 residues. The CDR3 DNA sequence: TGTGCCAGTAGCGTCGTGACAGTGAACACTGAAGCTTTCTTT. Translation: CASSVVTVNTEAFF.

The rearrangement joins TRBV9 to TRBJ1-2; possible D gene TRBD1, 5 bases. With 0 bases removed from V and 3 bases from J, the gap between germline ends came to 9 bases. Germline V gene lookup returns CDR1 SGDLS and CDR2 YYNGEE. CDR3 length: 14 residues. CDR3 sequence: CASSVGAGHYGYTF. CDR3 nucleotide sequence: TGTGCCAGCAGCGTAGGGGCAGGGCACTATGGCTACACCTTC.

V and J are TRBV7-8 and TRBJ1-2; no clear D. The germline V gene encodes CDR1 SGHVS and CDR2 FQNEAQ. V was cut by 5 bases and J by 7 bases, with 17 bases left in between. This CDR3 region has 14 residues. The CDR3 sequence: CASSPTGVSRGYTF. The CDR3 DNA follows: TGTGCCAGCAGCCCGACTGGGGTATCACGTGGCTACACCTTC.